A single sample is the source of the 8 T cell receptor beta chains below, sequenced in a study of cytomegalovirus exposure and HLA in healthy donors. The PCR made use of 60 Vbeta and 13 Jbeta primers. TCRdb's table, derived via immunoSEQ multiplex PCR, lists solely in-frame clones and lacks some. Among more than 40,000 clones listed, over 70% were seen once. The sample taken for sequencing was PBMCs. The origin of the receptors is a man aged 45-65 years in good health and CMV-seronegative.

For the CDR3, the DNA is TGTGCCAGCCGACTAGCCGGAAACACCATATATTTT. Translating gives CASRLAGNTIYF. V gene TRBV2 combines with J gene TRBJ1-3; D is unresolved. V was trimmed by 8 bases and J by 4 bases, leaving 9 bases between them. The V gene's germline CDR1 is SNHLY and CDR2 FYNNEI. This CDR3 region has 12 residues.

The rearrangement links TRBV4-1 to TRBJ2-7, with TRBD2 matching over 9 bases. V lost 4 bases to trimming and J lost 2 bases; unmatched junction nucleotides: 3. This CDR3 has 14 residues. Per germline, CDR1 MGHRA and CDR2 YSYEKL. The CDR3 nucleotides read TGCGCCAGCAGCCCTTTAGCGGGGGCCTACGAGCAGTACTTC. Protein: CASSPLAGAYEQYF.

J is TRBJ1-6 and V is TRBV28; maybe TRBD1 (6 bases). The CDR3 has 14 residues. The V gene's germline CDR1 is MDHEN and CDR2 SYDVKM. V shed 3 bases and J shed 7 bases, with 10 bases lying between them. Here the CDR3 reads CASSFQGWNSPLHF. CDR3 DNA sequence: TGTGCCAGCAGTTTTCAGGGGTGGAATTCACCCCTCCACTTT.

The chain uses TRBV6-1 and TRBJ1-5, with TRBD1 matching over 11 bases. Germline trimming cut 8 bases from V and 4 bases from J; bases unmatched to any gene: 7. Germline CDR1 is MNHNS and CDR2 is SASEGT. CDR3 length: 15 residues. The CDR3 loop is CASLNRDRGNQPQHF. The CDR3 coding sequence is TGTGCCAGCCTAAACCGGGACAGGGGGAATCAGCCCCAGCATTTT.

The V call is TRBV5-6, the J call TRBJ1-2; D may be TRBD1 (5 bases). Looked up from germline, CDR1 is SGHDT and CDR2 is YYEEEE. Trimming took 1 base from V and 5 from J, leaving 12 bases between them. CDR3 length: 14 residues. DNA of the CDR3: TGTGCCAGCAGCTTGAGCAGGGAAAGATATGGCTACACCTTC. It is translated as CASSLSRERYGYTF.

The J gene is TRBJ1-1, the V gene TRBV27; 9 positions agree with TRBD1. Trimming cost V 3 bases and J 5 bases; bases outside gene matches: 7. The CDR3 sequence is 15 residues long. From germline, CDR1 is MNHEY and CDR2 SMNVEV (reference sequence). CDR3 region: CASSFVQGARTEAFF. The CDR3 nucleotides read TGTGCCAGCAGTTTTGTACAGGGGGCGAGGACTGAAGCTTTCTTT.

The CDR3 bases are TGCGCCAGCGGACAGTTCTGGGGACACCAAGAGACCCAGTACTTC. Translating gives CASGQFWGHQETQYF. The chain links TRBV5-1 to TRBJ2-5; D is perhaps TRBD1 (6 bases). The V gene lost 7 bases and the J gene lost 0 bases, with 16 bases spanning the gap. This CDR3 contains 15 residues. Germline-derived CDR1 and CDR2 are SGHRS and YFSETQ.

The chain links TRBV18 to TRBJ2-3, with TRBD2 matching 11 bases. CDR3 length: 16 amino acids. In germline, CDR1 is KGHSH, CDR2 LQKENI. V lost 3 bases to trimming and J lost 10 bases; unmatched junction nucleotides: 12. CDR3 sequence: CASSPGQPLLAGAQYF. The CDR3 DNA follows: TGTGCCAGCTCACCCGGACAGCCCTTACTAGCGGGAGCGCAGTATTTT.